The clone carrying this T cell receptor beta chain showed up just once. The junction differs from germline at one of its ends, possibly a read error. The germline gives CDR1 KGHSH, CDR2 LQKENI. This CDR3 contains 12 residues. The data were taken from a study of tumor and adjacent non-tumor tissue in lung cancer. TCRbeta libraries were built with three rounds of nested PCR, modified from ARM-PCR. TCRdb called the multiplex PCR reads again in MiXCR, with one record for every CDR3 protein. The repertoire holds some 71,000 distinct CDR3 sequences, with 55% to 80% as singletons. RNA was extracted from bulk tissue without any cell sorting.

V is TRBV18 and J is TRBJ2-2; possibly TRBD2 for D (5 bases). Specimen: lung tumor tissue. The source is a woman aged 40 to 50 with non-small cell lung cancer. CDR3 protein: CASSSNTGELLF. In nucleotides, the CDR3 is TGTGCCAGCTCATCAAACACCGGGGAGCTGTTATTT. The variable domain in full, completed from reference TRBV18 and TRBJ2-2, reads NAGVMQNPRHLVRRRGQEARLRCSPMKGHSHVYWYRQLPEEGLKFMVYLQKENIIDESGMPKERFSAEFPKEGPSILRIQQVVRGDSAAYFCASSSNTGELLFGEGSRLTVL.